This TCR beta chain came from a study of patients and donors after allogeneic stem cell transplantation. TCRdb reprocessed the RT-PCR reads with MiXCR, giving one entry per CDR3 protein. The sample carries about 72,000 distinct CDR3 sequences, 26% recorded once. The J segment lost 5 bases and the V segment lost 4 bases, leaving 2 bases of the junction unmatched. CDR3 length equals 14 residues. Germline V gene data show CDR1 as ENHRY and CDR2 as SYGVKD. This clonotype was observed a few times. Material: blood, either unsorted or a sorted T cell fraction (not recorded which). This chain connects TRBV10-3 to TRBJ1-5; 10 positions agree with TRBD1. This TCR derives from a human donor who was either an allogeneic HSCT recipient or a stem cell or donor lymphocyte infusion donor (not recorded which). It is not recorded whose cells these are; they may come from a transplant donor. This CDR3 is CAISGGQGDQPQHF. The CDR3 DNA reads TGTGCCATCAGTGGCGGACAGGGGGATCAGCCCCAGCATTTT.